A selection of T cell receptor beta chains follows, all from one sample in a study of blood T cell repertoires in COVID-19. Sequenced by immunoSEQ multiplex PCR; TCRdb stores in-frame clones only, minus some. The data hold about 150,000 clones, with approximately 86% observed a single time. The sequencing input was peripheral blood. Receptor source: a woman in her fifties or sixties with active or convalescent COVID-19. The CDR3 runs from the conserved cysteine through the conserved F or W. Fields, in order: D gene, clone size, V gene, J gene, CDR3 DNA, CDR3 protein. The D gene is left open where the match is weak. Not all rows give a size; the values are once, few, many and, for expanded clones, a class.

>TRBD1|.|TRBV6-1|TRBJ1-5
TGTGCCAGCAGTGACCAGACAGGGTTGAGCAATCAGCCCCAGCATTTT
CASSDQTGLSNQPQHF
>TRBD2|.|TRBV19|TRBJ2-7
TGTGCCAGTAGGGCGGGCAGGGAGGGCTACGAGCAGTACTTC
CASRAGREGYEQYF
>.|.|TRBV19|TRBJ2-4
TGTGCCAGTAGTATAGAAGGTGGGCCGCGAGCCAAAAACATTCAGTACTTC
CASSIEGGPRAKNIQYF
>TRBD1|once|TRBV7-9|TRBJ1-2
TGTGCCAGCAGCATCATGACAGGGGGCTATGGCTACACCTTC
CASSIMTGGYGYTF
>TRBD1|.|TRBV25-1|TRBJ2-5
TGTGCCAGCAGTGAAGGACAGGGGGTTCCCATCCACCAAGAGACCCAGTACTTC
CASSEGQGVPIHQETQYF
>.|.|TRBV6-5|TRBJ2-3
TGTGCCAGCAGTTTTCAGTCGGGACTCCCCACAGATACGCAGTATTTT
CASSFQSGLPTDTQYF
>TRBD1|.|TRBV7-2|TRBJ1-6
TGTGCCAGCAGCTGGGACAGCTCCTATAATTCACCCCTCCACTTT
CASSWDSSYNSPLHF
>.|.|TRBV11-2|TRBJ1-1
TGTGCCAGCAGCGATGGTGGGGCGCTCCCGGGAGCTTTCTTT
CASSDGGALPGAFF
>.|.|TRBV7-2|TRBJ1-2
TGTGCCAGCAGCTTAGAAGTGGGTCGGGACTATGGCTACACCTTC
CASSLEVGRDYGYTF
>.|few|TRBV7-9|TRBJ1-5
TGTGCCAGCAGCCCGAGGACAGATAGCAATCAGCCCCAGCATTTT
CASSPRTDSNQPQHF
>TRBD1|.|TRBV19|TRBJ1-2
TGTGCCAGTAGTAGGACAGGGTTGGAATTCTATGGCTACACCTTC
CASSRTGLEFYGYTF
>TRBD1|.|TRBV5-1|TRBJ1-3
TGCGCCAGCAGCCCGGCCGGACAGGTTGATGGAAACACCATATATTTT
CASSPAGQVDGNTIYF
>.|.|TRBV5-4|TRBJ1-6
TGTGCCAGCAGCTTGTGGGGGCTTAATTCACCCCTCCACTTT
CASSLWGLNSPLHF
>.|.|TRBV2|TRBJ2-5
TGTGCCAGCAGTGGTCTCCAGCAAGAGACCCAGTACTTC
CASSGLQQETQYF